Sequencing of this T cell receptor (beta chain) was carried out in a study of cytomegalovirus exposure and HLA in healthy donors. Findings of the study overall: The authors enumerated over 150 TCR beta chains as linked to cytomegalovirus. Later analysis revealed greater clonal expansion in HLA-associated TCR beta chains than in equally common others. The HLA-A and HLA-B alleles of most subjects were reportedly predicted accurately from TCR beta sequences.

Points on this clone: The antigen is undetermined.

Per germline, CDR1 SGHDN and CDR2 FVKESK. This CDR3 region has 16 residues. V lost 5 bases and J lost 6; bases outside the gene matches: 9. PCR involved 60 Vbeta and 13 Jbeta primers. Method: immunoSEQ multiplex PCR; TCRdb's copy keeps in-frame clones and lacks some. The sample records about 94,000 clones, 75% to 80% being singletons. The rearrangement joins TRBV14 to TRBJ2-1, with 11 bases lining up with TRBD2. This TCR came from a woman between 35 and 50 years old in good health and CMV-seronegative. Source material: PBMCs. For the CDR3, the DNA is TGTGCCAGCAGCGGCTCATCGCTAGCGGGGGGCAATGAGCAGTTCTTC. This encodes CASSGSSLAGGNEQFF.